A single sample is the source of the 26 T cell receptor beta chains below, sequenced in a study of beta chain features in type 1 diabetes (dated by TCRdb to 2017 to 2018). Library preparation used the immunoSEQ multiplex PCR assay. All of the isolated RNA was reverse transcribed with the High Capacity cDNA Reverse Transcription Kit, so expressed TCRB transcripts were sequenced. TCRdb carries this immuneACCESS record with in-frame sequences only. Its versions omit some clonotypes, under half of them owing to an unresolved V gene in the studies checked, with the rest unexplained. The sample contains 330,000 or so clones, around 19% of them found a single time. The top ten clones comprise under 0.05% of the sample. Sample: naive CD4+ T cells from blood. This specimen's cell subset or site label, interpreted: true naive CD4+ T cells. The source is a woman between 18 and 29 years old in good health.

This clone was seen a few times. The rearrangement links TRBV30 to TRBJ2-4; a weak D match, TRBD2 (6 bases). V was trimmed by 2 bases and J by 9 bases, leaving 14 bases between them. The CDR3 has 13 amino acids. CDR1 and CDR2 from the germline V gene are GTSNPN and SVGIG (reference sequence). DNA for the CDR3: TGTGCCTGGAGTCTCTCGCGGGATATCATTCAGTACTTC. This sequence encodes CAWSLSRDIIQYF.

The rearrangement joins TRBV18 to TRBJ1-5; 7 bases are shared with TRBD1. V was clipped by 3 bases and J by 6 bases; unmatched bases: 5. This CDR3 comprises 14 residues. Germline loops: CDR1 KGHSH, CDR2 LQKENI. CDR3 protein: CASSPQGEAQPQHF. The CDR3 DNA reads TGTGCCAGCTCACCTCAGGGGGAGGCTCAGCCCCAGCATTTT.

In its sample, this clone was seen a few times. The gene calls are TRBV28 and TRBJ1-5; tentative D call: TRBD1 (6 bases). The CDR3 covers 15 residues. V lost 5 bases to trimming and J lost 0 bases, with 11 bases between them. Germline CDR1 reads MDHEN; CDR2 reads SYDVKM. The CDR3 DNA follows: TGTGCCAGCAGTGAAGGGGGATATAGCAATCAGCCCCAGCATTTT. Amino acid sequence: CASSEGGYSNQPQHF.

The J gene is TRBJ1-5, the V gene TRBV27; D is perhaps TRBD1 (5 bases). V dropped 7 bases and J dropped 2 bases, with 15 bases sitting between them. The germline V gene has CDR1 MNHEY and CDR2 SMNVEV (reference sequence). There are 15 residues in the CDR3. DNA of the CDR3: TGTGCCAGCAAGTTCATGGGGGGTGGCAATCAGCCCCAGCATTTT. The encoded protein is CASKFMGGGNQPQHF.

This clone was found once. The CDR3 loop reads CASSSRGPAQETQYF. DNA for the CDR3: TGTGCCAGCAGCTCAAGGGGGCCGGCCCAAGAGACCCAGTACTTC. This chain links TRBV7-2 with TRBJ2-5, with TRBD1 matching 7 bases. CDR1 is SGHTA, CDR2 FQGNSA, per germline. V lost 4 bases to trimming and J lost 1 base; unmatched junction nucleotides: 6. The CDR3 is made up of 15 amino acids.

The chain recombines TRBV29-1 with TRBJ2-5; possibly TRBD2 for D (5 bases). V was cut by 4 bases and J by 2 bases, with 11 bases left in between. CDR3 length: 13 amino acids. Looked up from germline, CDR1 is SQVTM and CDR2 is ANQGSEA. Here the CDR3 reads CSVGAGNQETQYF. Written as DNA, the CDR3 is TGCAGCGTTGGGGCCGGGAATCAAGAGACCCAGTACTTC.

The CDR3 here is CACGQGNHYEQYF. Written as DNA, the CDR3 is TGTGCCTGCGGACAGGGGAACCACTACGAGCAGTACTTC. The chain links TRBV30 to TRBJ2-7, with 9 bases lining up with TRBD1. Germline CDR1 GTSNPN, CDR2 SVGIG (reference sequence). The trim removed 6 bases at V and 3 bases at J, leaving 6 bases unmatched. This CDR3 region has 13 residues.

This clone was seen only a few times. V gene TRBV29-1 combines with J gene TRBJ1-1; D ambiguous. The germline V gene encodes CDR1 SQVTM and CDR2 ANQGSEA. This CDR3 comprises 13 residues. The V and J ends lost 2 bases and 5 bases respectively, with 12 bases between them. Here the CDR3 DNA reads TGCAGCGTTGAAATGACCTTGGAGACTGAAGCTTTCTTT. This codes for CSVEMTLETEAFF.

The V and J genes are TRBV28 and TRBJ1-2, with D uncertain. Per the germline V gene, CDR1 is MDHEN and CDR2 is SYDVKM. This CDR3 has 13 residues. V gave up 3 bases and J gave up 4 bases, with 9 bases separating them. In DNA, the CDR3 is TGTGCCAGCAGTTTTGTCGGGTTCTATGGCTACACCTTC. It translates to CASSFVGFYGYTF.

This rearrangement joins TRBV2 to TRBJ2-3; 11 bases map to TRBD2. CDR1 SNHLY and CDR2 FYNNEI come from the germline V gene. The V gene end was trimmed by 6 bases and the J gene end by 1 base; junction bases not matched to a gene: 3. The length of the CDR3 is 15 residues. The CDR3, as DNA: TGTGCCAGCAGGGAACTAGCGGGAGGCACAGATACGCAGTATTTT. This codes for CASRELAGGTDTQYF.

This clone was recorded a few times. The gene calls are TRBV5-1 and TRBJ1-1; 9 nucleotides align to TRBD1. CDR3 size: 17 residues. Trimming removed 1 base from V and 1 base from J; junction bases left unmatched: 8. From germline, CDR1 is SGHRS and CDR2 YFSETQ. The CDR3 is CASSLPWGTGSNTEAFF. CDR3 bases: TGCGCCAGCAGCTTGCCCTGGGGGACAGGGTCGAACACTGAAGCTTTCTTT.

This clone was counted a few times. The chain combines TRBV5-6 with TRBJ1-5; D perhaps matches TRBD1 (5 bases). Germline loops: CDR1 SGHDT, CDR2 YYEEEE. V was trimmed by 3 bases and J by 0 bases, leaving 13 bases between them. The CDR3 loop spans 16 amino acids. The CDR3 DNA reads TGTGCCAGCAGCTGGGGCGCAGGGAATAGCAATCAGCCCCAGCATTTT. This translates into CASSWGAGNSNQPQHF.

This clone has only a few counts. The genes are TRBV30 and TRBJ1-2; the D gene is possibly TRBD1 (5 bases). The CDR3 runs 14 residues. The V end was cut by 1 base, the J end by 3 bases, with 12 bases between. Germline V CDR1 and CDR2: GTSNPN, SVGIG (reference sequence). This CDR3 reads CAWSAGPWDYGYTF. DNA of the CDR3: TGTGCCTGGAGTGCAGGGCCCTGGGACTATGGCTACACCTTC. Full variable domain (remainder filled in from reference TRBV30 and TRBJ1-2): SQTIHQWPATLVQPVGSPLSLECTVEGTSNPNLYWYRQAAGRGLQLLFYSVGIGQISSEVPQNLSASRPQDRQFILSSKKLLLSDSGFYLCAWSAGPWDYGYTFGSGTRLTVV.

This chain links TRBV30 with TRBJ2-7; D might be TRBD1 (5 bases). There are 14 residues in the CDR3. The V and J ends lost 4 bases and 2 bases respectively, with 15 bases between them. Germline lookup yields CDR1 GTSNPN and CDR2 SVGIG (reference sequence). The chain's CDR3 is CAWKQAGRTYEQYF. The CDR3 DNA follows: TGTGCCTGGAAGCAGGCAGGGCGAACCTACGAGCAGTACTTC.

This clone was observed a handful of times. The chain joins TRBV9 to TRBJ1-2; D not resolved. The length of the CDR3 is 14 residues. V was clipped by 1 base and J by 4 bases, with 11 bases between them. CDR1 and CDR2 (germline): SGDLS, YYNGEE. Here the CDR3 reads CASSVQEGGYGYTF. In DNA form, the CDR3 reads TGTGCCAGCAGCGTACAGGAGGGCGGCTATGGCTACACCTTC.

V gene TRBV5-1 combines with J gene TRBJ2-1, with a tentative D call TRBD1 (6 bases). This CDR3 contains 13 residues. Looked up from germline, CDR1 is SGHRS and CDR2 is YFSETQ. V was trimmed by 2 bases and J by 5 bases, leaving 8 bases between them. The CDR3 DNA reads as TGCGCCAGCAGCTTTACAGGGAACAATGAGCAGTTCTTC. Translated, it gives CASSFTGNNEQFF.

The chain joins TRBV7-2 to TRBJ2-5; TRBD2 aligns across 11 bases. Germline assignment: CDR1 SGHTA and CDR2 FQGNSA. The CDR3 has 15 residues. V dropped 6 bases and J dropped 4; count of bases not matched to a gene: 7. CDR3 in DNA: TGTGCCAGCAGTTACCGGACTAGCGGGCTAGAGACCCAGTACTTC. It encodes CASSYRTSGLETQYF.

CDR3 sequence: CASSEAGQMTASPLHF. The CDR3 region has the DNA TGTGCCAGCAGTGAAGCCGGACAGATGACCGCTTCACCCCTCCACTTT. The chain combines TRBV2 with TRBJ1-6; D possibly corresponds to TRBD1 (6 bases). CDR1 is SNHLY and CDR2 is FYNNEI in the germline V gene. The ends were cut back, 0 bases at V and 9 bases at J, with 15 bases in the middle. This CDR3 comprises 16 residues.

This clone was seen a few times. The chain links TRBV9 to TRBJ2-3; the match to TRBD2 covers 9 bases. Germline V lookup: CDR1 SGDLS, CDR2 YYNGEE. The V segment lost 1 base and the J segment 0 bases; nucleotides outside the gene matches: 9. The CDR3 spans 18 residues. DNA of the CDR3: TGTGCCAGCAGCGTAACAGCGGGAGGTCTTTCTAGCACAGATACGCAGTATTTT. The encoded protein is CASSVTAGGLSSTDTQYF.

In its sample, this clone was seen a few times. The rearrangement uses TRBV29-1 and TRBJ2-3, with TRBD2 identical over 10 bases. The CDR3 extends over 14 amino acids. The V and J ends lost 4 bases and 4 bases, in that order; junction bases with no gene match: 5. Per germline, CDR1 SQVTM and CDR2 ANQGSEA. In DNA, the CDR3 is TGCAGCGTTGGGCTAGCGGGAGCCGCAGATACGCAGTATTTT. It is translated as CSVGLAGAADTQYF.

The chain links TRBV2 to TRBJ2-7, with 7 nucleotides matching TRBD1. The length of the CDR3 is 12 residues. CDR1 and CDR2 (germline): SNHLY, FYNNEI. Unmatched junction bases numbered 4, after V lost 6 bases and J lost 5 bases. The CDR3, as DNA: TGTGCCAGCAGCGGACAGGCAAACGAGCAGTACTTC. Amino acid sequence: CASSGQANEQYF.

The genes are TRBV18 and TRBJ2-3, with TRBD1 identical over 7 bases. V lost 5 bases, J lost 1 base, and 6 bases stayed unmatched. Per germline, CDR1 KGHSH and CDR2 LQKENI. The CDR3 runs 15 residues. The CDR3 region has the DNA TGTGCCAGCTCATCCTCCGGGACAGGCACAGATACGCAGTATTTT. Amino acids: CASSSSGTGTDTQYF.

The rearrangement joins TRBV10-3 to TRBJ2-1; the D gene is possibly TRBD2 (5 bases). Trimming stripped 5 bases from V and 9 bases from J, with 14 bases between. Looked up from germline, CDR1 is ENHRY and CDR2 is SYGVKD. The CDR3 is 13 amino acids. CDR3 amino acids: CAISTASNGEQFF. Written as DNA, the CDR3 is TGTGCCATCAGTACGGCTAGCAATGGTGAGCAGTTCTTC.

The J gene is TRBJ2-2, the V gene TRBV9, with 7 bases lining up with TRBD2. Germline CDR1 SGDLS, CDR2 YYNGEE. CDR3 length: 17 residues. With V trimmed by 3 bases and J by 2 bases, 10 bases remained unmatched. The CDR3: CASSAQTGTTNTGELFF. For the CDR3, the DNA is TGTGCCAGCAGCGCGCAAACCGGGACTACAAACACCGGGGAGCTGTTTTTT.

This clone was detected only a few times. V usage is TRBV30 and J usage is TRBJ2-3; 8 nucleotides line up with TRBD2. Trimming took 3 bases from V and 4 from J; bases not matched to a gene: 9. Germline lookup yields CDR1 GTSNPN and CDR2 SVGIG (reference sequence). The length of the CDR3 is 15 residues. CDR3 in DNA: TGTGCCTGGAGCCCCGGGGGGGATTTGGCAGATACGCAGTATTTT. Encoded protein: CAWSPGGDLADTQYF.

The chain combines TRBV7-9 with TRBJ1-2; 7 positions match TRBD1. Trimming took 5 bases from V and 1 from J; bases not matched to a gene: 7. Germline V gives CDR1 SEHNR, CDR2 FQNEAQ (reference sequence). The CDR3 spans 15 residues. The CDR3 bases are TGTGCCAGCAGCCCGTGGGACAGAGATAACTATGGCTACACCTTC. Translation gives CASSPWDRDNYGYTF.